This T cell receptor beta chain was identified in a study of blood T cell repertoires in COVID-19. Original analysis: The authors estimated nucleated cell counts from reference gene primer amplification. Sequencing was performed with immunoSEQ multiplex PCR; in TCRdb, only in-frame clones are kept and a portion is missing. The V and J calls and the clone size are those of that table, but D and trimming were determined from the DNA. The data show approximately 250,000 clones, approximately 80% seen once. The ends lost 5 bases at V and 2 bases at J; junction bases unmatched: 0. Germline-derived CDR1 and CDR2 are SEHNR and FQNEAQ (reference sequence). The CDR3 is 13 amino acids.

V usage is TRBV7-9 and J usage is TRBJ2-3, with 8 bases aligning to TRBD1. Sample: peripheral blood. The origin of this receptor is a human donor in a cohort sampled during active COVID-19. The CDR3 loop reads CASSQGATDTQYF. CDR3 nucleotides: TGTGCCAGCAGCCAGGGGGCCACAGATACGCAGTATTTT.